This T cell receptor (beta chain) was captured by sequencing in a study of cytomegalovirus exposure and HLA in healthy donors. TCRdb's table, derived via immunoSEQ multiplex PCR, lists solely in-frame clones and lacks some. The sample holds some 250,000 clones, 90% seen once. This CDR3 has 14 amino acids. Germline CDR1 reads LNHDA; CDR2 reads SQIVND (reference sequence). The ends were cut back, 7 bases at V and 1 base at J, with 13 bases in the middle. The clonotype was recovered from a woman aged 18-29 years in good health and CMV-seronegative. V is TRBV19 and J is TRBJ1-1; D perhaps matches TRBD1 (5 bases). Sequencing was carried out using PBMCs. The CDR3 region is CASTPGSGNTEAFF. The CDR3 DNA reads TGTGCCAGTACCCCAGGGTCAGGGAACACTGAAGCTTTCTTT.